These 21 T cell receptor beta chains were all obtained from the same sample, sequenced in a study of T-cell reconstitution after alpha-beta-depleted transplantation in children. It was with unique molecular identifiers that the TCRbeta library was prepared. TCRdb redid the calling of the PCR reads with MiXCR, one entry per CDR3 protein. The profile shows a few hundred thousand distinct CDR3 sequences, 15% to 20% of them singletons. The sample consisted of PBMCs, mostly from graft donor cells, taken 360 days after TCRalphabeta/CD19-depleted stem cell transplant. The receptors shown here come from a boy under two years old who had a stem cell transplant for Wiskott-Aldrich syndrome, so the T cells may come from the graft donor.

This clonotype was seen a handful of times. J is TRBJ2-3 and V is TRBV10-2; TRBD2 aligns across 10 bases. The CDR3 has 16 amino acids. With 3 bases clipped from V and 3 bases from J, the junction kept 6 bases outside the gene matches. CDR1 and CDR2 (germline): WSHSY, SAAADI. DNA of the CDR3: TGCGCCAGCAGTGACCCAGCGGGGGGGACAACAGATACGCAGTATTTT. Encoded protein: CASSDPAGGTTDTQYF.

The genes are TRBV5-1 and TRBJ2-3, with a tentative D call TRBD2 (6 bases). This CDR3 spans 17 amino acids. V lost 1 base and J 6 bases, leaving 21 bases between the germline ends. Germline V lookup: CDR1 SGHRS, CDR2 YFSETQ. CDR3 bases: TGCGCCAGCAGCTTGCCACCAAAGGGCGGGGCGCGGGATACGCAGTATTTT. Amino acid sequence: CASSLPPKGGARDTQYF.

There are a few counts of this clonotype. This chain uses TRBV7-8 with TRBJ2-3; 10 bases match TRBD2. The CDR3 has 16 residues. CDR1 and CDR2 (germline): SGHVS, FQNEAQ. J was trimmed by 0 bases and V by 4 bases; bases with no gene match: 4. Written as DNA, the CDR3 is TGTGCCAGCAGCTCCCGAGCGGGAGGGAGCACAGATACGCAGTATTTT. Encoded protein: CASSSRAGGSTDTQYF.

The chain joins TRBV29-1 to TRBJ2-1, with D unclear. The CDR3 spans 16 residues. Trimming took off 5 bases at V and 0 bases at J, with 17 bases between the two ends. Germline V lookup: CDR1 SQVTM, CDR2 ANQGSEA. CDR3 coding DNA: TGCAGCGTTTCTCCTGACATGGCAAGCTCCTACAATGAGCAGTTCTTC. Translating gives CSVSPDMASSYNEQFF.

This chain joins TRBV6-1 and TRBJ2-7, with D perhaps TRBD1 (6 bases). This CDR3 has 14 amino acids. Germline CDR1 MNHNS, CDR2 SASEGT. Trimming took 0 bases from V and 6 from J, leaving 12 bases between them. The CDR3 bases are TGTGCCAGCAGTGAAGCGCACAGGGTGGGCGAGCAGTACTTC. Its protein product is CASSEAHRVGEQYF.

This clonotype has just a few counts. This sequence joins TRBV9 and TRBJ2-1; D is possibly TRBD1 or TRBD2 (5 bases each). This CDR3 comprises 12 residues. CDR1 is SGDLS and CDR2 is YYNGEE in the germline V gene. The germline V and J ends were trimmed by 4 bases and 7 bases, with 9 bases remaining between them. This CDR3 reads CASSSGTNEQFF. As DNA, the CDR3 is TGTGCCAGCAGCTCAGGGACGAATGAGCAGTTCTTC.

Details on this clonotype: At one end, the junction sequence differs from germline, possibly due to a read error. This chain joins TRBV7-6 and TRBJ2-7; D unclear. The CDR3 runs 15 residues. From germline, CDR1 is SGHVS and CDR2 FNYEAQ. CDR3 coding DNA: TGTGCCAGCAGCCTCGTAGACGCCCCTTCCTACGAGCAGCACTTC. This encodes CASSLVDAPSYEQHF.

This clonotype was counted a few times. The V and J genes are TRBV6-5 and TRBJ2-5; 10 bases align to TRBD2. Germline V CDR1 and CDR2: MNHEY, SVGAGI. V lost 1 base and J lost 2; bases outside the gene matches: 4. This CDR3 spans 16 amino acids. CDR3 in amino acids: CASSYWGLAPQETQYF. The CDR3 DNA follows: TGTGCCAGCAGTTACTGGGGACTAGCGCCACAAGAGACCCAGTACTTC.

The chain is built from TRBV7-9 and TRBJ2-1, with 9 bases matching TRBD2. CDR1 is SEHNR and CDR2 is FQNEAQ in the germline V gene (reference sequence). The trim removed 8 bases at V and 4 bases at J, leaving 15 bases unmatched. There are 17 residues in the CDR3. The CDR3, as DNA: TGTGCCAGCTCCGGGACGGCGGGAGGGCCAGGGTACAATGAGCAGTTCTTC. As protein: CASSGTAGGPGYNEQFF.

This clonotype has just a few counts. This chain joins TRBV11-1 and TRBJ2-1, with D possibly being TRBD2 (6 bases). The CDR3 loop spans 15 amino acids. CDR1 SGHAT and CDR2 FQDESV come from the germline V gene (reference sequence). The germline V and J ends were trimmed by 1 base and 4 bases, with 11 bases remaining between them. CDR3 amino acids: CASSLDPGEYNEQFF. Here the CDR3 DNA reads TGTGCCAGCAGCTTAGACCCGGGGGAATACAATGAGCAGTTCTTC. The variable domain in full, with the rest retrieved from reference TRBV11-1 and TRBJ2-1, is EAEVAQSPRYKITEKSQAVAFWCDPISGHATLYWYRQILGQGPELLVQFQDESVVDDSQLPKDRFSAERLKGVDSTLKIQPAELGDSAMYLCASSLDPGEYNEQFFGPGTRLTVL.

This clonotype was counted between two and nine times. The V and J genes are TRBV2 and TRBJ2-1; D remains unclear. Per the germline V gene, CDR1 is SNHLY and CDR2 is FYNNEI. V lost 3 bases and J lost 6, with 12 bases in between. The CDR3 is 14 amino acids. The CDR3: CASSDRSRANEQFF. Written as DNA, the CDR3 is TGTGCCAGCAGTGACAGGTCCAGAGCCAATGAGCAGTTCTTC.

This clonotype has just a few counts. The rearrangement joins TRBV10-3 to TRBJ2-2; 7 bases agree with TRBD1. Germline CDR1 ENHRY, CDR2 SYGVKD. This CDR3 has 16 residues. V was pared by 0 bases and J by 1 base, with 2 bases of the junction left unmatched. The CDR3 DNA reads TGTGCCATCAGTGAGTCGACAGGGAGGAACACCGGGGAGCTGTTTTTT. Amino acids: CAISESTGRNTGELFF.

This clonotype was counted many times. The chain uses TRBV20-1 and TRBJ2-2, with D hard to call. CDR3 length: 12 amino acids. CDR1 is DFQATT, CDR2 SNEGSKA, per germline (reference sequence). The V end was cut by 1 base, the J end by 5 bases, with 5 bases between. CDR3 sequence (DNA): TGCAGTGCTAGAGTCTGGACCGGGGAGCTGTTTTTT. Encoded protein: CSARVWTGELFF.

The chain joins TRBV7-2 to TRBJ2-7; no reliable D call. V dropped 1 base and J dropped 2 bases, with 9 bases sitting between them. The CDR3 runs to 14 residues. Germline assignment: CDR1 SGHTA and CDR2 FQGNSA. This CDR3 reads CASSLGSWTYEQYF. The CDR3 DNA sequence: TGTGCCAGCAGCTTAGGGTCGTGGACCTACGAGCAGTACTTC. Filled out from reference TRBV7-2 and TRBJ2-7, the complete variable domain reads GAGVSQSPSNKVTEKGKDVELRCDPISGHTALYWYRQSLGQGLEFLIYFQGNSAPDKSGLPSDRFSAERTGGSVSTLTIQRTQQEDSAVYLCASSLGSWTYEQYFGPGTRLTVT.

The CDR3 DNA is TGCGCCAGCAGCTCGCCGGGACGGACCCAAGAGACCCAGTACTTC. Amino acid sequence: CASSSPGRTQETQYF. The chain combines TRBV5-1 with TRBJ2-5; D possibly matches TRBD1 or TRBD2 (5 bases each). The ends were cut back, 3 bases at V and 1 base at J, with 13 bases in the middle. The CDR3 totals 15 residues. Germline CDR1 reads SGHRS; CDR2 reads YFSETQ.

The gene calls are TRBV11-2 and TRBJ2-5, with D possibly being TRBD1 (7 bases). CDR1 and CDR2 from the germline V gene are SGHAT and FQNNGV. V was cut by 3 bases and J by 4 bases, with 27 bases left in between. This CDR3 is 19 amino acids long. In DNA, the CDR3 is TGTGCCAGCAGCTTCCGACAGGGAGGAACTAGCTGGGGCCTAGAGACCCAGTACTTC. Translated: CASSFRQGGTSWGLETQYF. Variable domain in full (rest from reference TRBV11-2 and TRBJ2-5): EAGVAQSPRYKIIEKRQSVAFWCNPISGHATLYWYQQILGQGPKLLIQFQNNGVVDDSQLPKDRFSAERLKGVDSTLKIQPAKLEDSAVYLCASSFRQGGTSWGLETQYFGPGTRLLVL.

The rearrangement joins TRBV5-1 to TRBJ1-1; D may be TRBD1 (6 bases). The CDR3 extends over 16 amino acids. V shed 3 bases and J shed 5 bases, with 20 bases lying between them. The V gene's germline CDR1 is SGHRS and CDR2 YFSETQ. The CDR3: CASSWSPGHRGTEAFF. In DNA, the CDR3 is TGCGCCAGCAGCTGGAGTCCGGGACACCGAGGGACTGAAGCTTTCTTT.

This CDR3 reads CASRGGVDTQYF. DNA of the CDR3: TGTGCCAGCAGGGGAGGGGTGGATACGCAGTATTTT. This chain uses TRBV6-2 or TRBV6-3 with TRBJ2-3, with TRBD2 matching over 7 bases. Germline V gene lookup returns CDR1 MNHEY and CDR2 SVGEGT. CDR3 length equals 12 residues. J gave up 6 bases and V 6 bases, and 3 bases lay outside the gene matches.

The V call is TRBV20-1, the J call TRBJ2-5, with TRBD1 matching over 7 bases. Germline CDR1 is DFQATT and CDR2 is SNEGSKA (reference sequence). Unmatched junction bases numbered 7, after V lost 1 base and J lost 8 bases. The CDR3 runs to 13 residues. CDR3 DNA: TGCAGTGCTAGAGTTGGACAGGCGGCCACCCAGTACTTC. This sequence encodes CSARVGQAATQYF.

J is TRBJ2-3 and V is TRBV12-3 or TRBV12-4; D might be TRBD2 (6 bases). Trimming removed 5 bases from V and 2 bases from J, with 11 bases in between. CDR3 length: 14 amino acids. CDR3 loop: CASSTGLLTDTQYF. Written as DNA, the CDR3 is TGTGCCAGCAGTACGGGACTCCTCACAGATACGCAGTATTTT.

The CDR3 DNA is TGCAGCGGTGGGGGCAGGCAATCCTACGAGCAGTACTTC. This sequence encodes CSGGGRQSYEQYF. The rearrangement uses TRBV29-1 and TRBJ2-7; D is perhaps TRBD1 (6 bases). Between the trimmed V and J ends, which lost 7 bases and 1 base, there was a span of 14 bases. The CDR3 sequence is 13 residues long. The V gene's germline CDR1 is SQVTM and CDR2 ANQGSEA.